The 19 T cell receptor beta chains below all came from one sample that was sequenced in a study of blood T cell repertoires in COVID-19. Clones were read by immunoSEQ multiplex PCR, and TCRdb kept only the in-frame ones, dropping some. The table has tens of thousands of clones, about 85% seen once. The sequenced sample consisted of peripheral blood. The receptor set was obtained from a human donor in a cohort sampled during active COVID-19.

The chain couples TRBV28 to TRBJ2-1; no reliable D call. V lost 2 bases and J 4 bases, leaving 3 bases between the germline ends. Looked up from germline, CDR1 is MDHEN and CDR2 is SYDVKM. The CDR3 loop spans 12 amino acids. Written as DNA, the CDR3 is TGTGCCAGCAGTTTACTGTACAATGAGCAGTTCTTC. It translates to CASSLLYNEQFF.

CDR3 coding DNA: TGTGCCAGCAGCCCTGAGATAGCGGACAGGGTGGCCCATTACGAGCAGTACTTC. This gives the protein CASSPEIADRVAHYEQYF. The genes are TRBV7-8 and TRBJ2-7, with 8 bases aligning to TRBD1. The CDR3 is 18 residues long. Germline V gives CDR1 SGHVS, CDR2 FQNEAQ. V lost 5 bases and J lost 4; bases outside the gene matches: 19. Using reference TRBV7-8 and TRBJ2-7 for the parts outside the CDR3, the full variable domain is GAGVSQSPRYKVAKRGQDVALRCDPISGHVSLFWYQQALGQGPEFLTYFQNEAQLDKSGLPSDRFFAERPEGSVSTLKIQRTQQEDSAVYLCASSPEIADRVAHYEQYFGPGTRLTVT.

In nucleotides, the CDR3 is TGTGCCAGCAGCCACCAAAGACAGGGGGTCTATGGCTACACCTTC. Amino acids: CASSHQRQGVYGYTF. The chain couples TRBV3-1 (or the pseudogene TRBV3-2) to TRBJ1-2; 9 bases fit TRBD1. After removal of 3 bases from V and 4 bases from J, the junction contained 6 bases not matched to a gene. CDR3 length: 15 amino acids. Germline V CDR1 and CDR2: LGHDT, YNNKEL (reference sequence).

The V call is TRBV5-1, the J call TRBJ1-2; a possible D gene is TRBD1 (5 bases). Trimming cost V 7 bases and J 0 bases, with 13 bases left between them. The CDR3 length is 14 residues. Looked up from germline, CDR1 is SGHRS and CDR2 is YFSETQ. The CDR3 bases are TGCGCCAGCGGGCCCGGGACTCCTAACTATGGCTACACCTTC. Amino acids: CASGPGTPNYGYTF.

CDR3 loop: CASSPRDRATYEQYF. The CDR3 DNA reads as TGTGCCAGCAGCCCTAGGGACAGGGCCACCTACGAGCAGTACTTC. The chain joins TRBV14 to TRBJ2-7; TRBD1 matches at 9 bases. J lost 2 bases, V lost 4 bases, and 6 bases had no gene match. CDR1 and CDR2 (germline): SGHDN, FVKESK. This CDR3 comprises 15 residues. Full variable domain (missing parts from reference TRBV14 and TRBJ2-7): EAGVTQFPSHSVIEKGQTVTLRCDPISGHDNLYWYRRVMGKEIKFLLHFVKESKQDESGMPNNRFLAERTGGTYSTLKVQPAELEDSGVYFCASSPRDRATYEQYFGPGTRLTVT.

A few counts support this clone. The rearrangement links TRBV28 to TRBJ2-7, with 12 nucleotides matching TRBD2. V lost 10 bases to trimming and J lost 5 bases; unmatched junction nucleotides: 6. Germline V lookup: CDR1 MDHEN, CDR2 SYDVKM. The CDR3 sequence is 13 residues long. The CDR3 protein is CATRLAGDHEQYF. DNA of the CDR3: TGTGCCACCCGACTAGCGGGAGACCACGAGCAGTACTTC. Drawing the rest from reference TRBV28 and TRBJ2-7, the complete variable domain is DVKVTQSSRYLVKRTGEKVFLECVQDMDHENMFWYRQDPGLGLRLIYFSYDVKMKEKGDIPEGYSVSREKKERFSLILESASTNQTSMYLCATRLAGDHEQYFGPGTRLTVT.

The chain couples TRBV3-1 (or the pseudogene TRBV3-2) to TRBJ2-1; a weak D match, TRBD1 (6 bases). V lost 0 bases to trimming and J lost 0 bases, with 15 bases between them. The CDR3 length is 18 residues. The germline V gene encodes CDR1 LGHDT and CDR2 YNNKEL (reference sequence). The CDR3 DNA sequence: TGTGCCAGCAGCCAAGAGTTGGGGGCTTCCTCCTCCTACAATGAGCAGTTCTTC. Its protein product is CASSQELGASSSYNEQFF.

V and J are TRBV27 and TRBJ2-1, with 11 bases lining up with TRBD2. Germline CDR1 reads MNHEY; CDR2 reads SMNVEV (reference sequence). This CDR3 contains 21 residues. The V segment lost 5 bases and the J segment 8 bases; nucleotides outside the gene matches: 26. This chain's CDR3 is CASSPTGRDPGLAGGVDEQFF. CDR3 DNA: TGTGCCAGCAGTCCGACTGGTAGGGACCCTGGGCTAGCGGGAGGCGTGGATGAGCAGTTCTTC.

This clone appeared a single time. The rearrangement joins TRBV6-5 to TRBJ1-1, with D possibly being TRBD1 (6 bases). The CDR3 length is 14 residues. Germline assignment: CDR1 MNHEY and CDR2 SVGAGI. V gave up 6 bases and J gave up 4 bases, with 15 bases separating them. The CDR3 spells CASRDPSGVTEAFF. The CDR3 DNA sequence: TGTGCCAGCAGGGACCCATCAGGGGTCACTGAAGCTTTCTTT.

The chain recombines TRBV30 with TRBJ1-2; no clear D. The CDR3 loop spans 14 amino acids. V lost 4 bases and J 0 bases, leaving 12 bases between the germline ends. Per germline, CDR1 GTSNPN and CDR2 SVGIG (reference sequence). CDR3 nucleotides: TGTGCCTGGACACTAACGGGAGCTAACTATGGCTACACCTTC. Translating gives CAWTLTGANYGYTF.

The V call is TRBV7-9, the J call TRBJ1-1; no reliable D call. The CDR3 spans 17 residues. Germline CDR1 is SEHNR and CDR2 is FQNEAQ (reference sequence). Trimming pared 0 bases from V and 1 base from J, leaving 15 bases between. The CDR3 is CASSLARVREENTEAFF. The CDR3 nucleotides read TGTGCCAGCAGCTTAGCTCGGGTCAGAGAGGAGAACACTGAAGCTTTCTTT.

The chain is built from TRBV6-5 and TRBJ1-2; D gene unclear. Trimming pared 4 bases from V and 0 bases from J, leaving 12 bases between. From germline, CDR1 is MNHEY and CDR2 SVGAGI. The length of the CDR3 is 15 residues. CDR3 region: CASSSSAVTNYGYTF. In DNA form, the CDR3 reads TGTGCCAGCAGTTCGTCAGCGGTTACTAACTATGGCTACACCTTC.

In its sample, this clone was seen a few times. The rearrangement links TRBV5-1 to TRBJ1-3; 9 nucleotides match TRBD1. CDR3 length: 15 amino acids. V dropped 6 bases and J dropped 1; count of bases not matched to a gene: 5. Germline V gives CDR1 SGHRS, CDR2 YFSETQ. Here the CDR3 DNA reads TGCGCCAGCACGACAGGGGGTTTGTCTGGAAACACCATATATTTT. It yields the protein CASTTGGLSGNTIYF.

This chain links TRBV5-6 with TRBJ1-6; 7 bases map to TRBD1. The germline V gene has CDR1 SGHDT and CDR2 YYEEEE. The CDR3 sequence is 14 residues long. V lost 2 bases to trimming and J lost 9 bases; unmatched junction nucleotides: 5. DNA for the CDR3: TGTGCCAGCAGCTTTGACAGGGACGGTTCACCCCTCCACTTT. Protein sequence: CASSFDRDGSPLHF.

The gene calls are TRBV3-1 (or the pseudogene TRBV3-2) and TRBJ2-1; 10 nucleotides agree with TRBD2. The V segment lost 4 bases and the J segment 6 bases; nucleotides outside the gene matches: 3. The CDR3 has 14 residues. Germline V CDR1 and CDR2: LGHDT, YNNKEL (reference sequence). The CDR3 bases are TGTGCCAGCAGCCGAGTAGCGGGAGGCAATGAGCAGTTCTTC. This codes for CASSRVAGGNEQFF.

This chain uses TRBV27 with TRBJ2-2; D not certain. Germline V CDR1 and CDR2: MNHEY, SMNVEV (reference sequence). This CDR3 contains 14 residues. V was trimmed by 7 bases and J by 0 bases, leaving 9 bases between them. Here the CDR3 reads CASMGASNTGELFF. The CDR3 DNA sequence: TGTGCCAGCATGGGCGCTTCGAACACCGGGGAGCTGTTTTTT.

This chain uses TRBV6-5 with TRBJ1-1; 8 bases are shared with TRBD1. CDR1 and CDR2 (germline): MNHEY, SVGAGI. The CDR3 contains 16 residues. The J segment lost 0 bases and the V segment lost 2 bases, leaving 5 bases of the junction unmatched. CDR3 region: CASSYGTGLLNTEAFF. The CDR3 DNA reads TGTGCCAGCAGTTACGGGACAGGCTTATTGAACACTGAAGCTTTCTTT.

This clone was observed once. V usage is TRBV5-1 and J usage is TRBJ2-7, with 9 bases that match TRBD2. In germline, CDR1 is SGHRS, CDR2 YFSETQ. CDR3 size: 14 residues. V shed 0 bases, J shed 2 bases, and the junction held 0 bases outside the gene matches. The CDR3 DNA is TGCGCCAGCAGCTTGGCTAGCGGGACCTACGAGCAGTACTTC. Residues: CASSLASGTYEQYF.

The chain links TRBV18 to TRBJ2-5; 9 nucleotides agree with TRBD1. Germline CDR1 KGHSH, CDR2 LQKENI. CDR3 length: 17 amino acids. V was pared by 3 bases and J by 3 bases, with 11 bases of the junction left unmatched. The CDR3 here is CASSPRGQGSREETQYF. Written as DNA, the CDR3 is TGTGCCAGCTCACCCCGAGGACAGGGGAGTAGGGAAGAGACCCAGTACTTC.